These 27 T cell receptor beta chains were all obtained from the same sample, sequenced in a study of cytomegalovirus exposure and HLA in healthy donors (dated by TCRdb to the late 2010s). Libraries came from the immunoSEQ multiplex PCR assay. A mixture of 60 forward primers for TCR Vbeta segments and 13 reverse primers for TCR Jbeta segments was used in the multiplex PCR. As stored in TCRdb, this immuneACCESS dataset retains in-frame rearrangements with V and J assigned. A fraction of the clones does not appear; measured against another copy, unresolved V genes explain less than half of the discrepancy, and the remainder lacks a known reason. Within this sample are about 110,000 clones, with about 59% of them counted one time only. The ten largest clones represent 3.5% to 4% of the sample. Specimen: PBMCs. These receptors were obtained from a man aged 30 to 45 in good health and CMV-seropositive.

This clone appeared a few times. The V call is TRBV5-1, the J call TRBJ2-1, with 8 bases lining up with TRBD1. Germline V gene lookup returns CDR1 SGHRS and CDR2 YFSETQ. This CDR3 has 14 amino acids. Unmatched junction bases numbered 2, after V lost 4 bases and J lost 2 bases. CDR3 sequence reads: CASSTTGAYNEQFF. As DNA, the CDR3 is TGCGCCAGCAGCACGACAGGGGCCTACAATGAGCAGTTCTTC.

Of note for this clone: The same CDR3 also results from other DNA sequences found in this sample. This chain connects TRBV7-9 to TRBJ1-5, with a possible D match to TRBD1 (5 bases). The V gene's germline CDR1 is SEHNR and CDR2 FQNEAQ (reference sequence). V lost 3 bases and J 3 bases, leaving 9 bases between the germline ends. The CDR3 runs to 14 residues. The CDR3 loop reads CASSLEGVNQPQHF. The CDR3 DNA follows: TGTGCCAGCAGCTTGGAAGGGGTCAATCAGCCCCAGCATTTT.

About this clone itself: A read error may produce the germline difference seen at one junction end. This chain connects TRBV7-9 to TRBJ1-2; D is uncertain. The CDR3 extends over 15 amino acids. CDR1 is SEHNR and CDR2 is FQNEAQ in the germline V gene (reference sequence). The CDR3 region has the DNA TGTGCCAGCAGCCTAGCACAGATAGCTAACTATGGCTACACCTTC. This gives the protein CASSLAQIANYGYTF.

This chain joins TRBV19 and TRBJ1-2, with 8 bases lining up with TRBD1. V lost 5 bases to trimming and J lost 7 bases; unmatched junction nucleotides: 6. This CDR3 has 13 amino acids. Germline loops: CDR1 LNHDA, CDR2 SQIVND (reference sequence). The CDR3 spells CASSPRTGFGYTF. CDR3 in DNA: TGTGCCAGTAGTCCCCGGACAGGGTTTGGCTACACCTTC.

This clone occurred a few times. The V call is TRBV4-1, the J call TRBJ1-1; D perhaps matches TRBD1 (5 bases). The CDR3 covers 14 residues. V was shortened by 2 bases and J by 4 bases, with 11 bases between the two germline ends. Germline V gene sequence: CDR1 MGHRA, CDR2 YSYEKL. CDR3 DNA: TGCGCCAGCAGCCAACCCGGGGGTTCCACTGAAGCTTTCTTT. This gives the protein CASSQPGGSTEAFF.

V is TRBV7-9 and J is TRBJ1-1; the match to TRBD1 covers 9 bases. The junction had 6 bases not matched to a gene; V was cut back by 1 base and J by 6 bases. The V gene's germline CDR1 is SEHNR and CDR2 FQNEAQ (reference sequence). CDR3 length: 15 residues. The CDR3 loop is CASSLGDREGAEAFF. The CDR3 bases are TGTGCCAGCAGCTTAGGGGACAGGGAGGGGGCTGAAGCTTTCTTT.

This clone was detected a few times. The chain uses TRBV2 and TRBJ2-1, with TRBD2 matching over 11 bases. Germline CDR1 is SNHLY and CDR2 is FYNNEI. The CDR3 has 19 amino acids. V shed 0 bases, J shed 3 bases, and the junction held 10 bases outside the gene matches. In nucleotides, the CDR3 is TGTGCCAGCAGTGAAGCTCCCTTCCTGACTAGCGGGATCTACAATGAGCAGTTCTTC. Translating gives CASSEAPFLTSGIYNEQFF. The full variable domain, its missing parts supplied by reference TRBV2 and TRBJ2-1, is EPEVTQTPSHQVTQMGQEVILRCVPISNHLYFYWYRQILGQKVEFLVSFYNNEISEKSEIFDDQFSVERPDGSNFTLKIRSTKLEDSAMYFCASSEAPFLTSGIYNEQFFGPGTRLTVL.

This chain connects TRBV6-1 to TRBJ1-5; 8 nucleotides line up with TRBD1. CDR3 size: 16 residues. The V gene end was trimmed by 2 bases and the J gene end by 6 bases; junction bases not matched to a gene: 9. The V gene's germline CDR1 is MNHNS and CDR2 SASEGT. CDR3 loop: CASSELGQGRGQPQHF. DNA of the CDR3: TGTGCCAGCAGTGAACTTGGACAGGGAAGGGGTCAGCCCCAGCATTTT.

The chain joins TRBV4-1 to TRBJ2-3, with TRBD2 matching 15 bases. Trimming took 4 bases from V and 4 from J; bases not matched to a gene: 3. CDR3 size: 16 residues. CDR1 and CDR2 from the germline V gene are MGHRA and YSYEKL. The chain's CDR3 is CASSPGLAGGADTQYF. CDR3 nucleotide sequence: TGCGCCAGCAGCCCCGGACTAGCGGGGGGGGCAGATACGCAGTATTTT.

The chain combines TRBV9 with TRBJ2-2; D might be TRBD2 (5 bases). The germline CDR1 and CDR2 sequences are SGDLS and YYNGEE. The CDR3 contains 17 residues. V was cut by 0 bases and J by 0 bases, with 12 bases left in between. CDR3 amino acids: CASSVAIRTSNTGELFF. The DNA of the CDR3 is TGTGCCAGCAGCGTAGCGATAAGGACTTCGAACACCGGGGAGCTGTTTTTT.

The chain joins TRBV18 to TRBJ2-3; no reliable D call. In germline, CDR1 is KGHSH, CDR2 LQKENI. The CDR3 has 11 amino acids. With 3 bases removed from V and 6 bases from J, the gap between germline ends came to 4 bases. CDR3 nucleotides: TGTGCCAGCTCACCGTCGGATACGCAGTATTTT. Its protein product is CASSPSDTQYF.

Written as DNA, the CDR3 is TGTGCCAGCAGCTCGACAGATTCCTACGAGCAGTACTTC. Protein product: CASSSTDSYEQYF. The rearrangement links TRBV13 to TRBJ2-7, with D maybe TRBD1 (5 bases). The CDR3 has 13 amino acids. Trimming stripped 4 bases from V and 1 base from J, with 8 bases between. Germline V gives CDR1 PRHDT, CDR2 FYEKMQ (reference sequence).

V and J are TRBV6-1 and TRBJ2-3; maybe TRBD1 (5 bases). CDR3 length equals 14 residues. V lost 3 bases and J lost 0, with 7 bases in between. Germline CDR1 is MNHNS and CDR2 is SASEGT. The CDR3 region is CASSEGPSTDTQYF. DNA of the CDR3: TGTGCCAGCAGTGAGGGGCCTAGCACAGATACGCAGTATTTT.

The J gene is TRBJ2-7, the V gene TRBV7-2, with 9 bases aligning to TRBD2. V was clipped by 3 bases and J by 7 bases; unmatched bases: 7. The CDR3 spans 14 residues. Germline CDR1 SGHTA, CDR2 FQGNSA. The CDR3 protein is CASSFGGGVKEQYF. CDR3 nucleotides: TGTGCCAGCAGCTTCGGCGGGGGGGTAAAAGAGCAGTACTTC.

The genes are TRBV5-4 and TRBJ1-4; 10 bases map to TRBD1. The trim removed 4 bases at V and 7 bases at J, leaving 4 bases unmatched. This CDR3 spans 14 amino acids. Per the germline V gene, CDR1 is SGHNT and CDR2 is YYREEE (reference sequence). This chain's CDR3 is CASSPRDRGEKLFF. The CDR3 nucleotides read TGTGCCAGCAGCCCTCGGGACAGGGGTGAAAAACTGTTTTTT.

The chain employs TRBV5-4 and TRBJ1-6; D is uncertain. V was trimmed by 1 base and J by 7 bases, leaving 15 bases between them. The CDR3 contains 16 residues. Germline CDR1 and CDR2: SGHNT and YYREEE (reference sequence). This chain's CDR3 is CASSLYPEPGNSPLHF. The CDR3, as DNA: TGTGCCAGCAGCTTGTACCCGGAACCGGGAAATTCACCCCTCCACTTT. Full variable domain (outside the CDR3, taken from reference TRBV5-4 and TRBJ1-6): ETGVTQSPTHLIKTRGQQVTLRCSSQSGHNTVSWYQQALGQGPQFIFQYYREEENGRGNFPPRFSGLQFPNYSSELNVNALELDDSALYLCASSLYPEPGNSPLHFGNGTRLTVT.

The genes are TRBV19 and TRBJ1-5, with D possibly being TRBD1 (5 bases). Deletions cut 8 bases from V and 2 bases from J, with 7 bases between. The CDR3 has 12 residues. Germline CDR1 LNHDA, CDR2 SQIVND (reference sequence). CDR3 region: CASGGGNQPQHF. The CDR3 DNA reads TGTGCCAGTGGAGGGGGCAATCAGCCCCAGCATTTT.

The table lists this clone with a few counts. The CDR3 region has the DNA TGTGCCAGCAGCCAGGACAGGGAGGTATACACCATATATTTT. Residues: CASSQDREVYTIYF. The chain combines TRBV6-5 with TRBJ1-3; 8 bases map to TRBD1. Germline V CDR1 and CDR2: MNHEY, SVGAGI. Trimming at V came to 6 bases and at J to 8 bases, leaving 9 bases not matched to a gene. This CDR3 is built from 14 residues.

The chain is built from TRBV11-3 and TRBJ1-1; tentative D call: TRBD1 (5 bases). The CDR3 runs 10 residues. V was clipped by 5 bases and J by 9 bases, with 7 bases between them. Germline values: CDR1 SGHNT, CDR2 YENEEA. Here the CDR3 reads CASSGGKAFF. Written as DNA, the CDR3 is TGTGCCAGCAGCGGGGGGAAAGCTTTCTTT.

This sequence joins TRBV5-6 and TRBJ1-1; TRBD1 might be the D (5 bases). The CDR3 length is 15 residues. Germline assignment: CDR1 SGHDT and CDR2 YYEEEE. V lost 2 bases and J lost 0, with 11 bases in between. The CDR3: CASSFRGRLNTEAFF. Here the CDR3 DNA reads TGTGCCAGCAGCTTTAGGGGCCGACTGAACACTGAAGCTTTCTTT.

This clone was detected a few times. The CDR3 sequence: CASIGHPGSNQPQHF. The DNA for the CDR3 is TGTGCCAGCATTGGACACCCCGGGAGCAATCAGCCCCAGCATTTT. V is TRBV6-1 and J is TRBJ1-5, with D perhaps matching TRBD1 (5 bases). CDR1 and CDR2 from the germline V gene are MNHNS and SASEGT. Trimming shortened V by 7 bases and J by 1 base, and 14 bases separated the two germline ends. The CDR3 runs to 15 residues.

The chain recombines TRBV6-6 with TRBJ1-1, with 7 positions matching TRBD1. The CDR3 sequence is 14 residues long. Germline values: CDR1 MNHNY, CDR2 SVGAGI (reference sequence). V was pared by 6 bases and J by 10 bases, with 14 bases of the junction left unmatched. CDR3 region: CASRRRDSPGGAFF. The CDR3 coding sequence is TGTGCCAGCAGGAGACGGGACTCCCCAGGGGGAGCTTTCTTT.

This clone occurred a few times. The J gene is TRBJ2-3, the V gene TRBV7-3; 8 bases map to TRBD2. Germline CDR1 is SGHTA and CDR2 is FQGTGA. The CDR3 length is 15 residues. Germline trimming cut 6 bases from V and 4 bases from J; bases unmatched to any gene: 9. The CDR3 sequence is CASSPAGGVADTQYF. In nucleotides, the CDR3 is TGTGCCAGCAGTCCTGCCGGGGGGGTCGCAGATACGCAGTATTTT.

The chain combines TRBV4-1 with TRBJ2-2; D unresolved. Germline lookup yields CDR1 MGHRA and CDR2 YSYEKL. V was clipped by 0 bases and J by 1 base, with 6 bases between them. The CDR3 spans 15 residues. The CDR3 DNA is TGCGCCAGCAGCCAAGACAGGATGAACACCGGGGAGCTGTTTTTT. Translated: CASSQDRMNTGELFF.

The chain recombines TRBV11-2 with TRBJ2-7; TRBD1 is a possible D gene (5 bases). The CDR3 sequence is 12 residues long. Trimming removed 2 bases at V and 7 bases at J, with 9 bases between. Germline V gene data show CDR1 as SGHAT and CDR2 as FQNNGV. CDR3 coding DNA: TGTGCCAGCAGCTTAAATAGGGGAGAGCAGTACTTC. It codes for CASSLNRGEQYF. Variable domain in full (rest from reference TRBV11-2 and TRBJ2-7): EAGVAQSPRYKIIEKRQSVAFWCNPISGHATLYWYQQILGQGPKLLIQFQNNGVVDDSQLPKDRFSAERLKGVDSTLKIQPAKLEDSAVYLCASSLNRGEQYFGPGTRLTVT.

The chain is built from TRBV6-6 and TRBJ1-1; 8 nucleotides align to TRBD1. Germline-derived CDR1 and CDR2 are MNHNY and SVGAGI (reference sequence). Germline trimming cut 6 bases from V and 11 bases from J; bases unmatched to any gene: 8. This CDR3 contains 12 residues. For the CDR3, the DNA is TGTGCCAGCAGCCTGGACAGGGCAAAGGCTTTCTTT. This encodes CASSLDRAKAFF.

CDR3 sequence reads: CASSLKGINEKLFF. CDR3 bases: TGTGCCAGCAGCTTGAAGGGGATTAATGAAAAACTGTTTTTT. The chain links TRBV5-6 to TRBJ1-4; D is possibly TRBD1 (5 bases). CDR3 size: 14 residues. Germline CDR1 reads SGHDT; CDR2 reads YYEEEE. V lost 1 base and J lost 4, with 8 bases in between.